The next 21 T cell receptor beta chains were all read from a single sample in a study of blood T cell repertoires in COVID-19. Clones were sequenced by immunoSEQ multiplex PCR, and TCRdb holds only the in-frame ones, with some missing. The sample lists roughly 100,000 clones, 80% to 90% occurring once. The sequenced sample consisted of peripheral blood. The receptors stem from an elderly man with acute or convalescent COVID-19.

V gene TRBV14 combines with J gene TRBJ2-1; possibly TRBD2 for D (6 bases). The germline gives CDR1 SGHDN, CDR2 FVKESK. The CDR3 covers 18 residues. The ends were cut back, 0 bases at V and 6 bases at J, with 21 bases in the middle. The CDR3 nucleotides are TGTGCCAGCAGCCAAGATACTACCGGGACTTCGAGGGGCAATGAGCAGTTCTTC. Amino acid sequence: CASSQDTTGTSRGNEQFF.

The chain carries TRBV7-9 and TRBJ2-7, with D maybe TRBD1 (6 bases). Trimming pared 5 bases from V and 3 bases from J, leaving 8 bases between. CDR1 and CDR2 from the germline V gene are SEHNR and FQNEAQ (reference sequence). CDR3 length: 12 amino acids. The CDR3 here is CASSQTGYEQYF. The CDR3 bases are TGTGCCAGCAGCCAGACAGGCTACGAGCAGTACTTC.

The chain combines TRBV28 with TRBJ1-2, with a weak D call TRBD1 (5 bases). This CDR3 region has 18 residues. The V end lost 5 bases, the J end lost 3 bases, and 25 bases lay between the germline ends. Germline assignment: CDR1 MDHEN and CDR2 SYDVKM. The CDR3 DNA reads TGTGCCAGCAGTCAATATTACAGGAACACTGCCCAGGACTATGGCTACACCTTC. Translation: CASSQYYRNTAQDYGYTF.

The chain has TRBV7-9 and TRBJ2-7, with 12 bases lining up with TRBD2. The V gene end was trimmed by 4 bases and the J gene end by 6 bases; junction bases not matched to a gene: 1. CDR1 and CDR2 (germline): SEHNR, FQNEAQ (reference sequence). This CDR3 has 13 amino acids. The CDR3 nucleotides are TGTGCCAGCAGCTCGGGACTAGCGGGCGAGCAGTACTTC. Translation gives CASSSGLAGEQYF.

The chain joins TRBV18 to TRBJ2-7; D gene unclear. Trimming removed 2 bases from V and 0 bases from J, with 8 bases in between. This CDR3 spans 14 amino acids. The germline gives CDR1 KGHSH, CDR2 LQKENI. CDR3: CASSPAGSSYEQYF. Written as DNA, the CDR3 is TGTGCCAGCTCACCAGCAGGAAGCTCCTACGAGCAGTACTTC.

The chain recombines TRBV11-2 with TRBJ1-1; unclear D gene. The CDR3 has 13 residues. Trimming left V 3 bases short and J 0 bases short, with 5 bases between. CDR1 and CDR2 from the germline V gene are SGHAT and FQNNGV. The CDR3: CASSLTMNTEAFF. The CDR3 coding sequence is TGTGCCAGCAGCTTGACAATGAACACTGAAGCTTTCTTT.

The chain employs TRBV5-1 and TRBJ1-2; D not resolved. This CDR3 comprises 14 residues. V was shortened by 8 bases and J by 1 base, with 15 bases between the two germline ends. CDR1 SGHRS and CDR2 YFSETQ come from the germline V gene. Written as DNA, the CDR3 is TGCGCCAGTGCTTCTGGAGATTATAACTATGGCTACACCTTC. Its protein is CASASGDYNYGYTF. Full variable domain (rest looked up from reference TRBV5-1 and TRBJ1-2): KAGVTQTPRYLIKTRGQQVTLSCSPISGHRSVSWYQQTPGQGLQFLFEYFSETQRNKGNFPGRFSGRQFSNSRSEMNVSTLELGDSALYLCASASGDYNYGYTFGSGTRLTVV.

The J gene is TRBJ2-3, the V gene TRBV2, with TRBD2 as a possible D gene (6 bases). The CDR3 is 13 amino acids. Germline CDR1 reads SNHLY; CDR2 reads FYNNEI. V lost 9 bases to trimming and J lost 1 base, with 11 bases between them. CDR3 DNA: TGTGCCAGTACTAGCCATGGCACAGATACGCAGTATTTT. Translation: CASTSHGTDTQYF.

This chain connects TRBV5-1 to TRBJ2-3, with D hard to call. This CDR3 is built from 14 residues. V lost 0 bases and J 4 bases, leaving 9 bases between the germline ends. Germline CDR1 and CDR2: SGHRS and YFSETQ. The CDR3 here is CASSLGPPADTQYF. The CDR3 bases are TGCGCCAGCAGCTTGGGGCCCCCCGCAGATACGCAGTATTTT.

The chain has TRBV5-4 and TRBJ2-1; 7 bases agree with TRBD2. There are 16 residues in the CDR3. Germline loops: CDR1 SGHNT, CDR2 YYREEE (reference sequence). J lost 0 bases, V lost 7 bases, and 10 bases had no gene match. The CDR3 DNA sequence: TGTGCCAGCGGACGGGGAGGGTCGAGCTCCTACAATGAGCAGTTCTTC. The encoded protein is CASGRGGSSSYNEQFF.

The CDR3 sequence: CASSVRQGAYEQYF. CDR3 coding DNA: TGTGCCAGTAGTGTAAGACAGGGGGCCTACGAGCAGTACTTC. This sequence joins TRBV19 and TRBJ2-7; 9 positions match TRBD1. The length of the CDR3 is 14 residues. Per germline, CDR1 LNHDA and CDR2 SQIVND (reference sequence). Trimming took 5 bases from V and 2 from J; bases not matched to a gene: 4.

The CDR3 protein is CASSQDRTSGRADSGANVLTF. CDR3 DNA: TGTGCCAGCAGCCAAGATAGGACTAGCGGGAGGGCCGACTCTGGGGCCAACGTCCTGACTTTC. The genes are TRBV3-1 (or the pseudogene TRBV3-2) and TRBJ2-6, with 15 bases aligning to TRBD2. The germline CDR1 and CDR2 sequences are LGHDT and YNNKEL (reference sequence). The CDR3 is 21 residues long. The junction had 6 bases not matched to a gene; V was cut back by 0 bases and J by 0 bases.

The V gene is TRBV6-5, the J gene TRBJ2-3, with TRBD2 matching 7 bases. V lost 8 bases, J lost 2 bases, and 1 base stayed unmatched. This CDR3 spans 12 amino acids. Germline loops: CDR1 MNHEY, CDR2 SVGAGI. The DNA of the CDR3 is TGTGCCAGCGCGGGGGACACAGATACGCAGTATTTT. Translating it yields CASAGDTDTQYF.

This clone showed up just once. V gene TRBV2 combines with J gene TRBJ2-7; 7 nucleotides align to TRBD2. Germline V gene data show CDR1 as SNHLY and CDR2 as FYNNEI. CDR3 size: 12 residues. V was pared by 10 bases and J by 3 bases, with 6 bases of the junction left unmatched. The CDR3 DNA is TGTGCCACCGCCCGGGACTACTACGAGCAGTACTTC. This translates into CATARDYYEQYF.

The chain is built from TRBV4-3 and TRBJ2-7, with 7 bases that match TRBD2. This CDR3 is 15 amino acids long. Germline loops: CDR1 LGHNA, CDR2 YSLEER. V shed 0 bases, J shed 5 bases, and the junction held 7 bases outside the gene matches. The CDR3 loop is CASSQDLGAGDEQYF. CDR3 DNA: TGCGCCAGCAGCCAAGACCTTGGGGCGGGGGACGAGCAGTACTTC.

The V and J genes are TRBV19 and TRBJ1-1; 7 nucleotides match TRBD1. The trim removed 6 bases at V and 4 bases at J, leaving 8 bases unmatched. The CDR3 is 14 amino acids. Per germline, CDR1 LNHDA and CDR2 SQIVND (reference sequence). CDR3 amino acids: CASRMTGTGTEAFF. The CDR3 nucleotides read TGTGCCAGTAGGATGACAGGGACGGGCACTGAAGCTTTCTTT.

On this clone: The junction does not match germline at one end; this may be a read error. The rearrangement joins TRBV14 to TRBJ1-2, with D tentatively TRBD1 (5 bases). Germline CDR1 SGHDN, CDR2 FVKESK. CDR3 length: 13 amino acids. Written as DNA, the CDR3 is TGTGCCAGCAGTCAAGATTGGCGGGGCATCTACACCTTC. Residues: CASSQDWRGIYTF.

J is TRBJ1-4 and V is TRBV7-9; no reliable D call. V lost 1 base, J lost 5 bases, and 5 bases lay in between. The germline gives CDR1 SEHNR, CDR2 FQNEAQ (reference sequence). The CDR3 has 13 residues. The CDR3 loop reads CASSLGANEKLFF. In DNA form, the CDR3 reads TGTGCCAGCAGCTTAGGCGCGAATGAAAAACTGTTTTTT.

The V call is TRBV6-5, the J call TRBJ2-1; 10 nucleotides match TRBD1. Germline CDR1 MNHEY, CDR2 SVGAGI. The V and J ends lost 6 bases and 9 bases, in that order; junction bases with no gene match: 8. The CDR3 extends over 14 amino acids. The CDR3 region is CASSDWTGGIEQFF. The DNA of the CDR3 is TGTGCCAGCAGCGACTGGACAGGGGGGATTGAGCAGTTCTTC.

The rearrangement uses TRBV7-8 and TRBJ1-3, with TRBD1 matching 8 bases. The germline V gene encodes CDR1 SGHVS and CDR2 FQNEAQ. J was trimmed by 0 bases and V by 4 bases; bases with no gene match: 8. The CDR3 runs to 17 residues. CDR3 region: CASSSRTGSNSGNTIYF. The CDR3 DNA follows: TGTGCCAGCAGCTCCAGGACAGGGTCTAACTCTGGAAACACCATATATTTT.

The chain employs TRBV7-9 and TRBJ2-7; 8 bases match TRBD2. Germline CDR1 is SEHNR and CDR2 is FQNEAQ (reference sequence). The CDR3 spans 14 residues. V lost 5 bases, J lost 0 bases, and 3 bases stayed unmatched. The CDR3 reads CASSLSGTSYEQYF. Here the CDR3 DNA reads TGTGCCAGCAGCCTTAGCGGGACCTCCTACGAGCAGTACTTC. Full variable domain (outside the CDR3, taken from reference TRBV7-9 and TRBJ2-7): DTGVSQNPRHKITKRGQNVTFRCDPISEHNRLYWYRQTLGQGPEFLTYFQNEAQLEKSRLLSDRFSAERPKGSFSTLEIQRTEQGDSAMYLCASSLSGTSYEQYFGPGTRLTVT.